The clone carrying this T cell receptor (beta chain) was detected only a few times. Antigen specificity is unknown. Study observations and caveats: The larger-cohort validation was restricted to a single TCR beta V-J rearrangement rather than whole repertoires. Tumor Tregs overlapped most with tumor, then blood, naive CD4+ cells. Tumor memory CD4+ T cell TCR gene usage was found to cluster with blood and lymph node memory CD4+ cells and with lymph node naive CD4+ cells.

Semi-nested PCR with Nested Universal Primer A followed constant-region reverse priming of full-length variable regions. Via MiXCR, TCRdb re-called the 5' RACE reads, giving one row per CDR3 protein. Found here are about 54,000 distinct CDR3 sequences, more than 15% of them singletons; the top ten hold about 2.2%. The CDR3 is made up of 15 amino acids. Germline assignment: CDR1 SGHRS and CDR2 YFSETQ. Between the trimmed V and J ends, which lost 3 bases and 2 bases, there was a span of 14 bases. The sequence derives from a female donor with breast cancer. The chain uses TRBV5-1 and TRBJ2-5; tentative D call: TRBD2 (7 bases). The sequenced material came from naive CD4+ T cells sorted from blood. The subset is: naive CD4+ T cells, CD4+CD45RA+CD25-. CDR3 residues: CASSSTGRGQETQYF. CDR3 DNA: TGCGCCAGCAGCTCTACAGGGAGGGGACAAGAGACCCAGTACTTC.